The clone carrying this TCR beta chain has at least ten counts. The ends were cut back, 0 bases at V and 10 bases at J, with 14 bases in the middle. Germline CDR1 is DFQATT and CDR2 is SNEGSKA (reference sequence). This CDR3 has 13 residues. One entry per CDR3 protein results from TCRdb running MiXCR on the 5' RACE reads. The data show roughly 710,000 distinct CDR3 sequences, with around 6.1% seen just once and approximately 2% held by the top ten. This sample is part of a study of identical twins. The clonotype was recovered from a man between 18 and 35 years old in good health. The chain combines TRBV20-1 with TRBJ2-3, with D possibly called TRBD1 or TRBD2 (5 bases each). The sequencing sample was made of naive T cells sorted from blood. CDR3 sequence reads: CSARDNYGTAQYF. The CDR3 DNA reads as TGCAGTGCTAGAGATAATTATGGGACGGCGCAGTATTTT.